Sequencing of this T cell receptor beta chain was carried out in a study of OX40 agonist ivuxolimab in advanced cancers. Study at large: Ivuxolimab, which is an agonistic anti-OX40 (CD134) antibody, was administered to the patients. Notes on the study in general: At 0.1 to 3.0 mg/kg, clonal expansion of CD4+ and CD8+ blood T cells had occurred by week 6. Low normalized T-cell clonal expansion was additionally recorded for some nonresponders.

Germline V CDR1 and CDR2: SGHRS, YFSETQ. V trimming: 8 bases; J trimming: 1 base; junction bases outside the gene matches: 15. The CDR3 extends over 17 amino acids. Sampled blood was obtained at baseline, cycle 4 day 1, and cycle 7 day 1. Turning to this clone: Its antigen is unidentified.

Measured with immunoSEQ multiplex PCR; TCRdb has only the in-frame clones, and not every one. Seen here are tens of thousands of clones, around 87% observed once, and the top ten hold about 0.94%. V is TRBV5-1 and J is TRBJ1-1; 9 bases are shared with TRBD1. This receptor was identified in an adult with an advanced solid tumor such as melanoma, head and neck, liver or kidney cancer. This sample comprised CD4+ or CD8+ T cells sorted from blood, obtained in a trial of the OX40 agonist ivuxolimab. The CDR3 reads CASRFLYRGRTNTEAFF. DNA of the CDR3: TGCGCCAGTCGATTCCTCTACAGGGGGCGCACGAACACTGAAGCTTTCTTT.